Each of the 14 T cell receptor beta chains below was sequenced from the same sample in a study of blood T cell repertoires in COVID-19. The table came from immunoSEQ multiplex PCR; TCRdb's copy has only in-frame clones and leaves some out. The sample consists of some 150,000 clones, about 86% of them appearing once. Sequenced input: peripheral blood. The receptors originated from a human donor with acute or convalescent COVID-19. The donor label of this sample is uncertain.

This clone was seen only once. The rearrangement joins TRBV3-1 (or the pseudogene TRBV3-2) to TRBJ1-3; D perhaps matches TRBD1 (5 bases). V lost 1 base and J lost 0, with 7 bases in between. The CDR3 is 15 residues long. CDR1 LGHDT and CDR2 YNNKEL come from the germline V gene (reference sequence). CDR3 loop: CASSQGQGSGNTIYF. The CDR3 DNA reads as TGTGCCAGCAGCCAAGGGCAGGGCTCTGGAAACACCATATATTTT.

The CDR3 DNA reads as TGTGCCAGCAGCTTTCAGCGGGGAGGGGGAGAGACCCAGTACTTC. Its protein is CASSFQRGGGETQYF. The chain joins TRBV7-9 to TRBJ2-5; D might be TRBD2 (7 bases). Trimming removed 3 bases at V and 4 bases at J, with 15 bases between. CDR3 size: 15 residues. Germline-derived CDR1 and CDR2 are SEHNR and FQNEAQ (reference sequence).

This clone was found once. DNA for the CDR3: TGTGCCAGCAGTGATGACAGGGGCTTCGAGGCCCTCCACTTT. It specifies CASSDDRGFEALHF. This rearrangement joins TRBV25-1 to TRBJ1-6; 8 positions agree with TRBD1. The germline V gene encodes CDR1 MGHDK and CDR2 SYGVNS. The V and J ends lost 3 bases and 14 bases, in that order; junction bases with no gene match: 9. The CDR3 is 14 residues long.

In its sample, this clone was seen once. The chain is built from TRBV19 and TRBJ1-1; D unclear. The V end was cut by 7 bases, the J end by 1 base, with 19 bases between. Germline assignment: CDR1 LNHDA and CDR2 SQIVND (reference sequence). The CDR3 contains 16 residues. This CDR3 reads CASTPPWRAANTEAFF. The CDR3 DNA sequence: TGTGCCAGTACCCCCCCATGGAGGGCCGCGAACACTGAAGCTTTCTTT.

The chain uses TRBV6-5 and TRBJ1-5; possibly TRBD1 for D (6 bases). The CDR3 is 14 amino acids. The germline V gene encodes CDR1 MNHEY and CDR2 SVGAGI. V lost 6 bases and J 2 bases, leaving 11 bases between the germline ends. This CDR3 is CASSPRGRNQPQHF. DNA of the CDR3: TGTGCCAGCAGCCCCAGGGGTCGCAATCAGCCCCAGCATTTT.

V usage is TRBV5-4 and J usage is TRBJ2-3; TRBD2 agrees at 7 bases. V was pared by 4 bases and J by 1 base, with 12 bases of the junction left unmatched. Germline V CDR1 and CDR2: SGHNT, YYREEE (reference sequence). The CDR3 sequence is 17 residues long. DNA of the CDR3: TGTGCCAGCAGCCTGGGAGGGAGACTAGTGGGCACAGATACGCAGTATTTT. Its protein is CASSLGGRLVGTDTQYF.

CDR3 nucleotides: TGTGCCAGTAGTATAGATCGAGGAGGGGACTTAGCCAAAAACATTCAGTACTTC. Amino acids: CASSIDRGGDLAKNIQYF. The chain links TRBV19 to TRBJ2-4, with D maybe TRBD2 (6 bases). Trimming removed 0 bases from V and 0 bases from J, with 15 bases in between. The CDR3 loop spans 18 amino acids. CDR1 is LNHDA and CDR2 is SQIVND in the germline V gene (reference sequence).

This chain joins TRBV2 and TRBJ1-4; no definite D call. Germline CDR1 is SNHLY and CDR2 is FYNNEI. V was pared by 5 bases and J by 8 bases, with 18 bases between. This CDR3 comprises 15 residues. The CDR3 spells CASSINSGDGEKLFF. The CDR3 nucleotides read TGTGCCAGCAGTATAAACAGCGGTGATGGGGAAAAACTGTTTTTT.

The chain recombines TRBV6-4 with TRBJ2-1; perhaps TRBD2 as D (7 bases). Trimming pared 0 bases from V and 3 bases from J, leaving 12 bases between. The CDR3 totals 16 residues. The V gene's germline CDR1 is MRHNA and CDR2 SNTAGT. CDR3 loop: CASSDSKGGGYNEQFF. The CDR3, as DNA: TGTGCCAGCAGTGACTCGAAGGGAGGGGGCTACAATGAGCAGTTCTTC.

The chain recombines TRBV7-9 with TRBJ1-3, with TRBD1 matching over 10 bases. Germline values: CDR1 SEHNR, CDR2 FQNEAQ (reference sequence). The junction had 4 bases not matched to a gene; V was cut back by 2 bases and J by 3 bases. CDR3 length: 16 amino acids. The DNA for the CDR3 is TGTGCCAGCAGCTTAAGACAGGGGGCGGGTGGAAACACCATATATTTT. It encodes CASSLRQGAGGNTIYF.

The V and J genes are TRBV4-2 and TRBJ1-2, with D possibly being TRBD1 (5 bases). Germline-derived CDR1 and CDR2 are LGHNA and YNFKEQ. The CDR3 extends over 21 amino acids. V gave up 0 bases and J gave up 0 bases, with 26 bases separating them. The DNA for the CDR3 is TGTGCCAGCAGCCAAGATAACCCGATCTCGGGCCCGGGGGACTCTAACTATGGCTACACCTTC. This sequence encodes CASSQDNPISGPGDSNYGYTF.

The CDR3 bases are TGTGCCAGCAGTTTACGAGGACAGGGGGCAGGTGAGCAGTTCTTC. Its translation is CASSLRGQGAGEQFF. V gene TRBV28 combines with J gene TRBJ2-1; 11 nucleotides align to TRBD1. The CDR3 loop spans 15 amino acids. V was clipped by 2 bases and J by 9 bases; unmatched bases: 6. Germline-derived CDR1 and CDR2 are MDHEN and SYDVKM.

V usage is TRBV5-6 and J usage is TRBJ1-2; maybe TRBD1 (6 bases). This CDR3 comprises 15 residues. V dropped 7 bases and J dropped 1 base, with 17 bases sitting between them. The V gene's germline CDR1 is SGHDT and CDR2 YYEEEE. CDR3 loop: CASSWGHLNNYGYTF. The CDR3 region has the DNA TGTGCCAGCTCCTGGGGACACCTCAATAACTATGGCTACACCTTC.

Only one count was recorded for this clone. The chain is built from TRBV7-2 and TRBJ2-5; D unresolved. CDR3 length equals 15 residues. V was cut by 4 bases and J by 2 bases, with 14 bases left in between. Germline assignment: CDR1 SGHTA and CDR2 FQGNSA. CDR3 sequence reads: CASSSPQLGQETQYF. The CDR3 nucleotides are TGTGCCAGCAGCTCGCCCCAGCTAGGACAAGAGACCCAGTACTTC.